This passage covers 12 T cell receptor beta chains from one sample sequenced in a study of beta chain features in type 1 diabetes. Study-wide results and limits: TCRB CDR3s were moderately but significantly shorter in Type 1 diabetes patients in all four CD4+ subsets.

Expressed TCRB transcripts were sequenced because the isolated RNA had all been reverse transcribed beforehand. Data came from immunoSEQ multiplex PCR; TCRdb stores just in-frame clones and leaves some out. The table records more than 300,000 clones, around 8.5% of them present only once. No cognate antigen is known for these TCRs. The sample consisted of central memory CD4+ T cells from blood. All receptors derive from a man aged 25 to 40 with type 1 diabetes.

V usage is TRBV5-6 and J usage is TRBJ2-1, with 12 bases that match TRBD2. V was clipped by 4 bases and J by 3 bases; unmatched bases: 14. The V gene's germline CDR1 is SGHDT and CDR2 YYEEEE. This CDR3 spans 19 amino acids. The CDR3: CASSVRTSGVSKRYNEQFF. CDR3 bases: TGTGCCAGCAGCGTTAGGACTAGCGGGGTCTCGAAACGCTACAATGAGCAGTTCTTC.

The chain combines TRBV11-2 with TRBJ2-5; D unclear. Germline V gene sequence: CDR1 SGHAT, CDR2 FQNNGV. Trimming cost V 0 bases and J 5 bases, with 10 bases left between them. CDR3 length: 14 amino acids. CDR3 sequence (DNA): TGTGCCAGCAGCTTAGATCCCAAGGCCGAGACCCAGTACTTC. Translation gives CASSLDPKAETQYF.

In this sample, this clone turned up a few times. The V and J genes are TRBV18 and TRBJ1-2; D remains unclear. V was pared by 1 base and J by 0 bases, with 6 bases between. The germline CDR1 and CDR2 sequences are KGHSH and LQKENI. There are 14 residues in the CDR3. CDR3 coding DNA: TGTGCCAGCTCACCACGGGATGCTAACTATGGCTACACCTTC. Amino acids: CASSPRDANYGYTF.

This chain uses TRBV14 with TRBJ2-7; the match to TRBD1 covers 9 bases. This CDR3 contains 16 residues. The V gene end was trimmed by 4 bases and the J gene end by 5 bases; junction bases not matched to a gene: 12. CDR1 SGHDN and CDR2 FVKESK come from the germline V gene. CDR3 nucleotides: TGTGCCAGCAGCCGAGAACCCGGGACAGGGACCCACGAGCAGTACTTC. It yields the protein CASSREPGTGTHEQYF. Full variable domain (rest looked up from reference TRBV14 and TRBJ2-7): EAGVTQFPSHSVIEKGQTVTLRCDPISGHDNLYWYRRVMGKEIKFLLHFVKESKQDESGMPNNRFLAERTGGTYSTLKVQPAELEDSGVYFCASSREPGTGTHEQYFGPGTRLTVT.

The V call is TRBV29-1, the J call TRBJ1-1, with 7 bases matching TRBD1. Trimming removed 6 bases from V and 4 bases from J; junction bases left unmatched: 11. In germline, CDR1 is SQVTM, CDR2 ANQGSEA. The CDR3 runs 14 residues. CDR3 amino acids: CSVTVSNRGTEAFF. The CDR3 DNA reads as TGCAGCGTGACGGTATCGAACAGGGGCACTGAAGCTTTCTTT.

This clone has a handful of counts. The gene calls are TRBV30 and TRBJ1-1; D not certain. The CDR3 has 13 residues. Trimming shortened V by 3 bases and J by 0 bases, and 8 bases separated the two germline ends. Per germline, CDR1 GTSNPN and CDR2 SVGIG (reference sequence). The CDR3 protein is CAWRIGMNTEAFF. As DNA, the CDR3 is TGTGCCTGGAGAATCGGGATGAACACTGAAGCTTTCTTT.

This chain connects TRBV6-5 to TRBJ1-1; D perhaps matches TRBD1 (6 bases). V was shortened by 6 bases and J by 5 bases, with 13 bases between the two germline ends. Germline lookup yields CDR1 MNHEY and CDR2 SVGAGI. The CDR3 is made up of 13 amino acids. In nucleotides, the CDR3 is TGTGCCAGCAGCCTACCCCAGGGGACTGAAGCTTTCTTT. Residues: CASSLPQGTEAFF.

This clone was seen more than once but under ten times. The chain couples TRBV21-1 to TRBJ1-2. TRBV21-1 is marked as a pseudogene. The CDR3 extends over 13 amino acids. The CDR3 here is CASSHRRLYGYTF. DNA of the CDR3: TGTGCCAGCAGCCACCGCAGACTCTATGGCTACACCTTC.

This clone has only a few counts. The genes are TRBV25-1 and TRBJ1-6; D is undetermined. This CDR3 has 15 amino acids. Trimming left V 2 bases short and J 8 bases short, with 13 bases between. CDR1 is MGHDK and CDR2 is SYGVNS in the germline V gene. CDR3: CASSEPGSKYSPLHF. The CDR3, as DNA: TGTGCCAGCAGTGAACCTGGCTCAAAATATTCACCCCTCCACTTT.

This clone was counted a few times. The chain combines TRBV29-1 with TRBJ1-2; D may be TRBD1 (6 bases). The CDR3 is 14 amino acids. With 6 bases removed from V and 4 bases from J, the gap between germline ends came to 18 bases. The germline gives CDR1 SQVTM, CDR2 ANQGSEA. CDR3 bases: TGCAGCGTAGACTACGGTTCAGGGGTCTATGGCTACACCTTC. Translation gives CSVDYGSGVYGYTF.

V usage is TRBV7-2 and J usage is TRBJ1-2; D call uncertain. CDR3 length: 15 amino acids. CDR1 and CDR2 (germline): SGHTA, FQGNSA. V was shortened by 1 base and J by 6 bases, with 15 bases between the two germline ends. CDR3 nucleotide sequence: TGTGCCAGCAGCTTAGTTGTCCTTATAGGAGATGGCTACACCTTC. Its translation: CASSLVVLIGDGYTF. Looking up the rest from reference TRBV7-2 and TRBJ1-2 gives the full variable domain: GAGVSQSPSNKVTEKGKDVELRCDPISGHTALYWYRQSLGQGLEFLIYFQGNSAPDKSGLPSDRFSAERTGGSVSTLTIQRTQQEDSAVYLCASSLVVLIGDGYTFGSGTRLTVV.

This clone was observed a handful of times. The V call is TRBV7-9, the J call TRBJ2-1, with a weak D call TRBD1 (5 bases). The ends were cut back, 2 bases at V and 10 bases at J, with 9 bases in the middle. This CDR3 contains 12 residues. Germline V lookup: CDR1 SEHNR, CDR2 FQNEAQ (reference sequence). This CDR3 reads CASSLMQGEQFF. CDR3 in DNA: TGTGCCAGCAGCTTAATGCAGGGAGAGCAGTTCTTC.